The text below deals with one T cell receptor beta chain. This clonotype was counted a few times. Its binding antigen is unknown. Within one base of it there is no much larger clone, and no base qualities were kept. The sample is drawn from a study of T cell repertoires in cytomegalovirus infection (dated by TCRdb to about 2019). Describing the broader study: Donor HLA type was relevant to the analysis, as public TCR beta signatures indicated carriage of CMV infection together with the matching HLA type.

Study-wide findings and limitations: In both this cohort and an independent roughly 360-donor cohort, the cumulative frequency of public TCR beta family members distinguished carriers of CMV infection plus the relevant HLA type. The ex vivo response was dominated by HLA-C-restricted CMV-specific TCR beta clonotypes, which also provided the single most frequent clonotype in two of eight donors.

CDR1 and CDR2 (KGHSH, LQKENI) derive from the germline V gene. The CDR3 contains 19 residues, cysteine and phenylalanine counted. Here the CDR3 DNA is all that survives: 57 bases in frame from base 1. Trimming leaves V shorter by 6 bases and J shorter by 3 bases, with the junction holding 15 bases beyond the gene matches. For sequencing, an Illumina HiSeq 1500 was employed. TCRdb handled the public reads itself, with Q25 trimming in fastp and clone calling in MiXCR, and kept productive beta chains. Here each entry gathers all rows of one CDR3 protein and keeps the most common genes and DNA. Here the sample has 740,000 or so distinct CDR3 sequences; roughly a third occur a single time. The ten largest clones capture roughly 2.9% of the sample.

This clonotype was obtained from a human donor in good health (CMV status not recorded). Some clones in this sample may be carry-over from other donors' samples. The source material was PBMCs. This chain is built from TRBV18 and TRBJ1-3, and TRBD1 matches 12 of the central bases. The bases are TGTGCCAGCTCGGACACGAATCCGGGACAGGGGGCTCGTGGAAACACCATATATTTT. Its protein is CASSDTNPGQGARGNTIYF.